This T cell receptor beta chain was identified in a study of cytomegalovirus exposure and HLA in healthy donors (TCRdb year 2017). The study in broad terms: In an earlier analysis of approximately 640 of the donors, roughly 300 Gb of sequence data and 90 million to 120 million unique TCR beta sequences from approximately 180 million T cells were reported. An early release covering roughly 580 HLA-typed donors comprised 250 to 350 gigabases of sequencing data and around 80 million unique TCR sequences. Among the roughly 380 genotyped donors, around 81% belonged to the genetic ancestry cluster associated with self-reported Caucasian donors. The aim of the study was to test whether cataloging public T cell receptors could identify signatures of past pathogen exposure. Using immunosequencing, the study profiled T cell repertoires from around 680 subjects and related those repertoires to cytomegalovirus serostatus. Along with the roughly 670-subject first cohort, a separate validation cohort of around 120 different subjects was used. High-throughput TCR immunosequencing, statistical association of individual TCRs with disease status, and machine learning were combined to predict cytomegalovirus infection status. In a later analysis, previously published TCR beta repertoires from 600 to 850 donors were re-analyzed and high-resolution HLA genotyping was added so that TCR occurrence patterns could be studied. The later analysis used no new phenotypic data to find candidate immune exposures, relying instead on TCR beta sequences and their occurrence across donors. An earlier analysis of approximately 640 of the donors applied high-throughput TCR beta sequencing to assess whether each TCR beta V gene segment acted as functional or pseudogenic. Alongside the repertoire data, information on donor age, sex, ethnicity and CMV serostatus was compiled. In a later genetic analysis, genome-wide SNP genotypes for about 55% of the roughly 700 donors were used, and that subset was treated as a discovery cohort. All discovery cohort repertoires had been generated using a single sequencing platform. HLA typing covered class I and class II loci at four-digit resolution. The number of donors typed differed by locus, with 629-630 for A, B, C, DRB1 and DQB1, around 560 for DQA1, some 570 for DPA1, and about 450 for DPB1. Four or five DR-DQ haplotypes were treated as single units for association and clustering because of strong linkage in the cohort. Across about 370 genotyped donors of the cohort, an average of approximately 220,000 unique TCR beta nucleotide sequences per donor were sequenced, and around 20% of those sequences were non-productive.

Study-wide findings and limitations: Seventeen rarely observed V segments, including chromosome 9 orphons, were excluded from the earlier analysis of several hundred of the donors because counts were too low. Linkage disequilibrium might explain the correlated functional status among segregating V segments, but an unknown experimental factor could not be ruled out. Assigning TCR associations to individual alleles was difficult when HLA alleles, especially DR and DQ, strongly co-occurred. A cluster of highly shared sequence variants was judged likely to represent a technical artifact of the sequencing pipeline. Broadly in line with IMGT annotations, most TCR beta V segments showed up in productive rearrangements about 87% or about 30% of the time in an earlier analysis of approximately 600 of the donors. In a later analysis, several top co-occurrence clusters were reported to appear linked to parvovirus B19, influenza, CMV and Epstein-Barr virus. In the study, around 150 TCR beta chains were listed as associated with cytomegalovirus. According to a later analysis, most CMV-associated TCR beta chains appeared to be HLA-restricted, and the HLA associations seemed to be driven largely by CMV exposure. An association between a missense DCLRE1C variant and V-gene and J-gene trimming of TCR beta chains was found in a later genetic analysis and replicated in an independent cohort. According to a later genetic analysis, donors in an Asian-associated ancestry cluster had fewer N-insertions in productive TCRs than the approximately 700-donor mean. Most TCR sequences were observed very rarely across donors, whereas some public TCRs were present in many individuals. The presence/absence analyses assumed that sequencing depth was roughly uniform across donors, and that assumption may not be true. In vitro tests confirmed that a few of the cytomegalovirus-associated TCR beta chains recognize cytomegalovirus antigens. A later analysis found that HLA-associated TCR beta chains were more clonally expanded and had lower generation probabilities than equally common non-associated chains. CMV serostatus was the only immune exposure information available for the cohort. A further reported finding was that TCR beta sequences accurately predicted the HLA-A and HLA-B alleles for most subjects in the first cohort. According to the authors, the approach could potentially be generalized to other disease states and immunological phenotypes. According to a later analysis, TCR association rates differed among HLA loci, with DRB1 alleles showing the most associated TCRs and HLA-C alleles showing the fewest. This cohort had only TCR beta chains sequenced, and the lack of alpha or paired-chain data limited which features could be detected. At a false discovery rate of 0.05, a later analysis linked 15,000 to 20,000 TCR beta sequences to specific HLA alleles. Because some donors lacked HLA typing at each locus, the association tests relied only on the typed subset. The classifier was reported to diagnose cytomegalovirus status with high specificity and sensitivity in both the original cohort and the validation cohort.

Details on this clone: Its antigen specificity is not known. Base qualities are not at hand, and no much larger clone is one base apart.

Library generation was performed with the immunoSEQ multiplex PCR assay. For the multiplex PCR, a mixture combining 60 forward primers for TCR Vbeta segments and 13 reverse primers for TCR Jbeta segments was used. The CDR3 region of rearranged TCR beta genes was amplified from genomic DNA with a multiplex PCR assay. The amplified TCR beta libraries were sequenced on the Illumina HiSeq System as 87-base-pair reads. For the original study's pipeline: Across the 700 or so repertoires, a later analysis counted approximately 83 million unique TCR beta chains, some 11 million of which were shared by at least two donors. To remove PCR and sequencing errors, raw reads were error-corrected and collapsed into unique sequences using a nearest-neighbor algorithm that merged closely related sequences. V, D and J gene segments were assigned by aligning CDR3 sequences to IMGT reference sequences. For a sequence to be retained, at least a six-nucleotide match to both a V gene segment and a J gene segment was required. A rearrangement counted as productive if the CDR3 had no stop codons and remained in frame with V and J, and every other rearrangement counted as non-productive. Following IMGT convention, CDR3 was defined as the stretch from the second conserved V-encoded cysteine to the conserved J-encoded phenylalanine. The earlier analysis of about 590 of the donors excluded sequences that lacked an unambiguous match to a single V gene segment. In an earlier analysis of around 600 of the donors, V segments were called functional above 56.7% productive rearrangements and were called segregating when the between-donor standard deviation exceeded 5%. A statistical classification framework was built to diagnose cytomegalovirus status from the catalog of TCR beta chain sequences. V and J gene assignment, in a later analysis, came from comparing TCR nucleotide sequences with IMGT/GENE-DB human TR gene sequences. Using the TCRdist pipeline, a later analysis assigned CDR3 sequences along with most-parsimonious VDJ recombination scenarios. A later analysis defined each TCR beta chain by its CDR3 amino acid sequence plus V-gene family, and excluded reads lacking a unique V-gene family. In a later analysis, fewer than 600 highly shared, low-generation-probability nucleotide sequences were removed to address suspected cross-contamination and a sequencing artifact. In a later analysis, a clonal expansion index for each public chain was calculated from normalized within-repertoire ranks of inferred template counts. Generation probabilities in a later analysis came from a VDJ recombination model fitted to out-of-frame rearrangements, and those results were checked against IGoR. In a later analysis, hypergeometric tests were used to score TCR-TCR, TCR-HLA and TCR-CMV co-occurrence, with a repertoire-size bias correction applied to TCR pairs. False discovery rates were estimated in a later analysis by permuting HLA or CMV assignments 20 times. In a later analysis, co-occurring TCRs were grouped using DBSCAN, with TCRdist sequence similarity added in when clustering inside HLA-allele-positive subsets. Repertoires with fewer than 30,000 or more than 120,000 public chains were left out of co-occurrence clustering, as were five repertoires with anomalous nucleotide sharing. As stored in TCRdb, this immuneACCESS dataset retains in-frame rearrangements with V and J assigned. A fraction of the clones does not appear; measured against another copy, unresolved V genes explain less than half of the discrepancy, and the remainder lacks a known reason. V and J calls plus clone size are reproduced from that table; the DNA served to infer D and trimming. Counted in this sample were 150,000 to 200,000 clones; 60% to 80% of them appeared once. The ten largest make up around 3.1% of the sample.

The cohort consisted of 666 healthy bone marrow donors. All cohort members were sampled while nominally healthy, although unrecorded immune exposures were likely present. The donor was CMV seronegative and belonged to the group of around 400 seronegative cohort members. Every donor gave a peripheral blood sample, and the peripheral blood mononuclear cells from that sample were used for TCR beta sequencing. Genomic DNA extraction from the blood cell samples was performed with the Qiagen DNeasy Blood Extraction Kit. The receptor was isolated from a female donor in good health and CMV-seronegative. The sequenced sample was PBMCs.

The nucleotides are TGTGCCAGCACGACAGGCCCCTATAATTCACCCCTCCACTTT. It translates to CASTTGPYNSPLHF. The receptor chain draws on TRBV6-6 and TRBJ1-6; the D gene is possibly TRBD1, with 6 bases matching. The germline V gene (reference sequence) provides CDR1 MNHNY and CDR2 SVGAGI. Its CDR3 holds 14 amino acids, cysteine through phenylalanine. Just the 42-base CDR3 DNA is kept, in frame starting at base 1. V is cut by 7 bases and J by 2 bases, and the space between the germline ends is 9 bases.